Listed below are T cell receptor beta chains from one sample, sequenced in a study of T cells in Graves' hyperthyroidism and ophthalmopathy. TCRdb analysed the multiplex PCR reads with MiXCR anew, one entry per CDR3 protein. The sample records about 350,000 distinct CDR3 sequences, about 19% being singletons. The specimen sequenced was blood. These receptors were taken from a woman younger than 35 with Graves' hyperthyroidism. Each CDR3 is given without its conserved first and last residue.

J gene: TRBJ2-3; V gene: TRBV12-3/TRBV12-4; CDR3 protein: ASSSGLGATQY
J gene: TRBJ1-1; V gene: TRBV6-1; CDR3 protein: ASSQIKNTEAF
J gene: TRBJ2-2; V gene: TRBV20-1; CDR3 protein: SAQYRDRVTGELF
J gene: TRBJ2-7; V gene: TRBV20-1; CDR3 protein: SATPGQEPYEQY
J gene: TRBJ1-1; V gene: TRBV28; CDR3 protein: ASNLADTEAF
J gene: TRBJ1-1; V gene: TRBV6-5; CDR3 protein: ASSPQGAWGTEAF
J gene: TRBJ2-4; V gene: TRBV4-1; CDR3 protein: ASSQVRSPKNIQY
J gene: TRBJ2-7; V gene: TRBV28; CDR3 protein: ASSFYGTGFYEQY
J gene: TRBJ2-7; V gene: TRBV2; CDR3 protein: ASDGGAILYEQY
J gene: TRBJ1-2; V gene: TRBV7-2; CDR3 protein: ASSSPGQGHGYT
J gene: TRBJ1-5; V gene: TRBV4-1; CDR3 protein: ASSQEGLGGNQPQH
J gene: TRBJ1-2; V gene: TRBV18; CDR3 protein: ASSPADSTYGYT
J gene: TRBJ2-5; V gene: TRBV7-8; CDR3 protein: ASSNEETQY
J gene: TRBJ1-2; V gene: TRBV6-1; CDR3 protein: ASGYSNGYT
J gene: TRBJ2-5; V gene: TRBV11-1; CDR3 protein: ASSLGPTDQETQY
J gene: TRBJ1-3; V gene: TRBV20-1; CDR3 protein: SARLPGQHSGNTIY
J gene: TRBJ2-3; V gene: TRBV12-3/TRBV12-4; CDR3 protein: ASSPRRQGGSTDTQY
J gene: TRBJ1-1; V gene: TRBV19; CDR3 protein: ASTTYESGTEAF
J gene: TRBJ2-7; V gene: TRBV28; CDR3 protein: ASVPLRWDRAYEQY
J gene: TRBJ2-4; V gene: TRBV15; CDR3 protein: ATSRWDKSENIQY
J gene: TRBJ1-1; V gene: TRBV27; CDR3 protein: ASSLGRPGAEAF
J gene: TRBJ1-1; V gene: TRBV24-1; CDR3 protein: ATSEGGRWNAEAF
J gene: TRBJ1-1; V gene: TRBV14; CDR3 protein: ASSQLLPIPEAF
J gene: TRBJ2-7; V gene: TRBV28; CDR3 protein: ASRSPAGGYSYEQY
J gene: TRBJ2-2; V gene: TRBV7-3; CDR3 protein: ASSFTRGNTGELF
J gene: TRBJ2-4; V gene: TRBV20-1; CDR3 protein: STDRVTKNIQY
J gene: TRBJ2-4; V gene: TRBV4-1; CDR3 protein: ASSPPGRRNIQY
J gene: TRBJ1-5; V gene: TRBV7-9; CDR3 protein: ASSLRDRVNQPQH
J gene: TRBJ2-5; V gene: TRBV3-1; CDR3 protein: ASSFMDRDQETQY
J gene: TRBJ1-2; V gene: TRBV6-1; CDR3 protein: AHGEIYGYT
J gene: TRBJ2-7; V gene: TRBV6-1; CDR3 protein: AVGPRRGMSEQY
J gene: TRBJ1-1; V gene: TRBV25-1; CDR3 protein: ASSEWVSGEAF
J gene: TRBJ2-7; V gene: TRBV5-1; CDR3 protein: ASSSSGGSNEQY
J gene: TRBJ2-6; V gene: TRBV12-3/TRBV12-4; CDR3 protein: ASSLGAGAFSGANVLT
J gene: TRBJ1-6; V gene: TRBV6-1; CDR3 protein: ATAWENNSPLH
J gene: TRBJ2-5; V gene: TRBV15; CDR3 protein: ATSIVPGTDQETQY
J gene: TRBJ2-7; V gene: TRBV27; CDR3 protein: ASSLIGSHEQY
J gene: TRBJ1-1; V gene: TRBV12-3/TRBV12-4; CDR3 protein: ASSLTGTATAAF
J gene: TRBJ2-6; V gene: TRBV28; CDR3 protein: ASSFRDRPSGANVLT
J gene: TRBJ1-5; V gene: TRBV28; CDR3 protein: ASRRRDYSNQPQH
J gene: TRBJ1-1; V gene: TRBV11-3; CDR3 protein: ASSGRSGGYMNTEAF
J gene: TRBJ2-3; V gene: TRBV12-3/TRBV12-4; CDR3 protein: ASSFLSAGGDTQY
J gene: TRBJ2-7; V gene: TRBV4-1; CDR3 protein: ASSQDAGSSYEQY
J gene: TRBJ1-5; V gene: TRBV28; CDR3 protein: ASSWTGSQPQH
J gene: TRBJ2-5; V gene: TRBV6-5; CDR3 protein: ASSYSSPSGVQETQY
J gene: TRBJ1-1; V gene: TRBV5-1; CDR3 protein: ASSPAWSNTEAF
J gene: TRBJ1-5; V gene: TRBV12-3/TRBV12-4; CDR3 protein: ASSFGRSSNQPQH
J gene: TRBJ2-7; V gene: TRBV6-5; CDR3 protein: ASSYSRQTYEQY
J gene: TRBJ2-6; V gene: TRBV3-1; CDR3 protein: ASTRSGANVLT